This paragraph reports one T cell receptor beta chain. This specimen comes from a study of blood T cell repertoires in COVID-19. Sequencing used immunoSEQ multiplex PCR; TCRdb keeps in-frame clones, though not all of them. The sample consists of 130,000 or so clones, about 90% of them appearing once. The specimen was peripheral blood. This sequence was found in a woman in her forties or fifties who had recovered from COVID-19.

The CDR3 protein is CSATMRTEAFF. Here the CDR3 DNA reads TGCAGTGCTACGATGAGGACTGAAGCTTTCTTT. V and J are TRBV20-1 and TRBJ1-1; D not resolved. Trimming cost V 4 bases and J 5 bases, with 8 bases left between them. Per germline, CDR1 DFQATT and CDR2 SNEGSKA (reference sequence). The CDR3 runs to 11 residues.